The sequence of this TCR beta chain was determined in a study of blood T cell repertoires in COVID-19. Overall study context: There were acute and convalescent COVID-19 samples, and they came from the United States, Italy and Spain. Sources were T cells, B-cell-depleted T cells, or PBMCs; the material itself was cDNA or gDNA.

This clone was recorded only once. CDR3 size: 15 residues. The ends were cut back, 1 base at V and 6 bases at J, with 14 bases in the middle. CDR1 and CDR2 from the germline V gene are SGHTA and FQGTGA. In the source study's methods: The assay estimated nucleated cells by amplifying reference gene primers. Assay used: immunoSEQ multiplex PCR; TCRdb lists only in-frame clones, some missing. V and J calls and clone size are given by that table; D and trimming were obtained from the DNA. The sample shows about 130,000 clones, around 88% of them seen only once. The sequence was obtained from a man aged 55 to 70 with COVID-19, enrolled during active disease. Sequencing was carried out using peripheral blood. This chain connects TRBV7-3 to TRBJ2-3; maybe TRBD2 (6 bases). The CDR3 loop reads CASSLSGAGRDTQYF. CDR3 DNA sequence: TGTGCCAGCAGCTTAAGTGGTGCAGGGAGGGATACGCAGTATTTT. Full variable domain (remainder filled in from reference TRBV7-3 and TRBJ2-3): GAGVSQTPSNKVTEKGKYVELRCDPISGHTALYWYRQSLGQGPEFLIYFQGTGAADDSGLPNDRFFAVRPEGSVSTLKIQRTERGDSAVYLCASSLSGAGRDTQYFGPGTRLTVL.